This T cell receptor beta chain comes out of a study of technical replicates of blood from several donors. Repertoires were generated with immunoSEQ multiplex PCR, while TCRdb's copy carries only in-frame clones and drops some. The table has about 75,000 clones, about 97% seen once. The clonotype was recovered from a human donor in good health. Sequenced sample: T cells isolated from PBMCs.

In nucleotides, the CDR3 is TGCAGTGCTAGAGATGGGAGGGGGGAGTACTTC. As protein: CSARDGRGEYF. The chain employs TRBV20-1 and TRBJ2-7; TRBD2 is a possible D gene (7 bases). There are 11 residues in the CDR3. The ends were cut back, 0 bases at V and 11 bases at J, with 11 bases in the middle. The germline CDR1 and CDR2 sequences are DFQATT and SNEGSKA (reference sequence).